The next 13 T cell receptor beta chains were all read from a single sample in a study of T cell responses to AZD1222 COVID-19 vaccine. The protocol was immunoSEQ multiplex PCR, while the TCRdb copy is restricted to in-frame clones and leaves out a portion. Of about 93,000 clones in the sample, over 85% were seen once. Material: peripheral blood, obtained on day 0 of MenACWY control vaccination. These receptors originate from an adult in good health.

The rearrangement links TRBV13 to TRBJ2-7; maybe TRBD1 (6 bases). Trimming removed 2 bases from V and 2 bases from J, with 13 bases in between. This CDR3 comprises 15 residues. CDR1 is PRHDT, CDR2 FYEKMQ, per germline (reference sequence). The CDR3 DNA is TGTGCCAGCAGCTTACCCACGGGACATACCTACGAGCAGTACTTC. It is translated as CASSLPTGHTYEQYF.

The chain carries TRBV7-2 and TRBJ2-7; D is tentatively TRBD1 or TRBD2 (5 bases each). The germline V and J ends were trimmed by 3 bases and 3 bases, with 9 bases remaining between them. CDR3 length: 13 residues. Germline V gene data show CDR1 as SGHTA and CDR2 as FQGNSA. The CDR3 DNA is TGTGCCAGCAGCTTGGGGACCCGCTACGAGCAGTACTTC. Translating gives CASSLGTRYEQYF.

V usage is TRBV28 and J usage is TRBJ1-4, with 9 positions matching TRBD1. The germline V gene encodes CDR1 MDHEN and CDR2 SYDVKM. V dropped 5 bases and J dropped 8; count of bases not matched to a gene: 9. The CDR3 totals 15 residues. The CDR3 is CASSLPGQGGEKLFF. In nucleotides, the CDR3 is TGTGCCAGCAGTCTACCGGGACAGGGTGGGGAAAAACTGTTTTTT.

V and J are TRBV7-3 and TRBJ2-3; the D call may be TRBD1 or TRBD2 (5 bases each). There are 17 residues in the CDR3. Between the trimmed V and J ends, which lost 8 bases and 2 bases, there was a span of 23 bases. Per germline, CDR1 SGHTA and CDR2 FQGTGA. CDR3 nucleotide sequence: TGTGCCAGCCAAATACCGGGACCGAACTCGACCACAGATACGCAGTATTTT. This sequence encodes CASQIPGPNSTTDTQYF.

This clone was found a few times. The chain couples TRBV2 to TRBJ2-1; 7 nucleotides line up with TRBD2. The CDR3 extends over 13 amino acids. J was trimmed by 6 bases and V by 8 bases; bases with no gene match: 7. Germline CDR1 SNHLY, CDR2 FYNNEI. The CDR3 region is CASFSTSSNEQFF. The CDR3 nucleotides are TGTGCCAGCTTCTCGACTAGCTCCAATGAGCAGTTCTTC.

The genes are TRBV10-2 and TRBJ2-7, with a tentative D call TRBD2 (5 bases). Germline CDR1 and CDR2: WSHSY and SAAADI. The CDR3 runs 14 residues. The V end lost 5 bases, the J end lost 3 bases, and 14 bases lay between the germline ends. The CDR3 is CASSPDREGYEQYF. In DNA form, the CDR3 reads TGCGCCAGCAGTCCGGACCGTGAGGGCTACGAGCAGTACTTC.

This clone was counted a few times. This sequence joins TRBV14 and TRBJ1-2; D uncertain. The CDR3 is made up of 13 amino acids. Germline CDR1 is SGHDN and CDR2 is FVKESK. Between the trimmed V and J ends, which lost 3 bases and 3 bases, there was a span of 8 bases. As DNA, the CDR3 is TGTGCCAGCAGCCAGCGGGCTTACTATGGCTACACCTTC. Its translation is CASSQRAYYGYTF.

This clone has just a few counts. The V and J genes are TRBV6-1 and TRBJ2-7; 9 bases line up with TRBD1. Per germline, CDR1 MNHNS and CDR2 SASEGT. The CDR3 consists of 14 residues. J lost 0 bases, V lost 3 bases, and 0 bases had no gene match. The CDR3 loop reads CASSETGGSYEQYF. The CDR3 DNA reads TGTGCCAGCAGTGAGACAGGGGGCTCCTACGAGCAGTACTTC.

The DNA for the CDR3 is TGTGCCAGCTCATTACTGGGTGGCTACACCTTC. Its translation is CASSLLGGYTF. This chain connects TRBV12-3 or TRBV12-4 to TRBJ1-2, with D uncertain. The CDR3 covers 11 residues. Trimming took off 8 bases at V and 7 bases at J, with 11 bases between the two ends.

A word on this clone: Other nucleotide sequences in the sample specify the same CDR3. The chain is built from TRBV18 and TRBJ2-7; 7 bases are a match to TRBD2. The germline gives CDR1 KGHSH, CDR2 LQKENI. The V gene end was trimmed by 3 bases and the J gene end by 4 bases; junction bases not matched to a gene: 3. The CDR3 length is 13 residues. The CDR3: CASSPGGDYEQYF. The DNA of the CDR3 is TGTGCCAGCTCACCTGGGGGGGATTACGAGCAGTACTTC.

Worth noting for this clone: Other DNA sequences from this sample encode an identical CDR3 as well. The rearrangement uses TRBV28 and TRBJ2-5; tentative D call: TRBD2 (6 bases). Germline V gene sequence: CDR1 MDHEN, CDR2 SYDVKM. The length of the CDR3 is 17 residues. V shed 3 bases and J shed 1 base, with 18 bases lying between them. CDR3 sequence: CASSFGGGRVIQETQYF. CDR3 DNA: TGTGCCAGCAGTTTCGGTGGAGGGCGCGTCATCCAAGAGACCCAGTACTTC.

The V gene is TRBV5-1, the J gene TRBJ1-2; TRBD1 matches 8 bases. With 4 bases clipped from V and 7 bases from J, the junction kept 9 bases outside the gene matches. Germline V CDR1 and CDR2: SGHRS, YFSETQ. This CDR3 is 14 amino acids long. CDR3 sequence: CASSLSTGEGGYTF. The CDR3 coding sequence is TGCGCCAGCAGCCTCTCGACAGGGGAAGGTGGCTACACCTTC.

This rearrangement joins TRBV2 to TRBJ2-3; 9 bases are a match to TRBD1. This CDR3 comprises 16 residues. CDR1 and CDR2 (germline): SNHLY, FYNNEI. The trim removed 5 bases at V and 0 bases at J, leaving 6 bases unmatched. The CDR3 region is CASSSGTGTSTDTQYF. In DNA form, the CDR3 reads TGTGCCAGCAGTTCAGGGACAGGGACTAGCACAGATACGCAGTATTTT.